This T cell receptor beta chain was retrieved from a study of T cell responses to AZD1222 COVID-19 vaccine (dated by TCRdb to the early 2020s). Study-wide context: TCR sequencing was performed for fewer than 250 trial participants, of whom around 200 were given two doses of AZD1222 and approximately 25 were given two doses of MenACWY control vaccine. Trial participants were enrolled into age subgroups of 18-55, 56-69 and 70-plus years, which contained approximately 150, 28 and 58 TCR-sequenced participants, respectively. Overall results and qualifications from the work: Because no day 14 peak-response samples were available, repertoires were characterized only after the peak T cell response. CD4 TCRs associated with the vaccine covered the entire spike protein, and the dominant responses were in regions 160-218 and 743-854. Conclusions about previously exposed vaccinees were limited because only a handful of AZD1222 recipients were SARS-CoV-2 seropositive at baseline. Reportedly, almost half of the unique spike-specific TCRs recognized epitopes lying outside the regions that are mutated in the B.1.351 and B.1.1.7 variants. A significant rise in spike-specific TCR breadth and depth was observed after two AZD1222 doses relative to day 0 and relative to MenACWY recipients. Participants were mostly white British, with more females than males. The authors suggested clonal diversity may have been underestimated. In the small 56-69-year group, the increase in depth fell short of significance, most likely because of low power.

The CDR3 regions of human TCRbeta chains were subjected to immunosequencing. As for the original processing: Repertoire TCRs were checked for matches against a reference library of SARS-CoV-2-specific TCRs that had been generated using the MIRA antigen-specificity platform. Breadth was defined as the fraction of unique TCRs that were SARS-CoV-2-associated, and depth was defined as the fraction of total T cells that were SARS-CoV-2-associated. Using the MIRA data, every spike-specific TCR was mapped to the spike region that the TCR reacted to and assigned to either a CD4 or a CD8 class. Log10-transformed breadth and depth values were compared by one-way ANOVA with Sidak's multiple comparisons tests. The table was pulled from immuneACCESS by TCRdb, which kept in-frame rearrangements only. Such tables lose some clones; where checked, under half of the loss comes from unresolved V genes, and the rest has no known cause. From that table come the V and J calls and clone size; the DNA was used to work out D and trimming. A total of about 180,000 clones appear in this sample, almost 90% of them only once. The top ten clones comprise 11% of the sample.

The time point label of this sample denotes: about 28 days (+/-7) after the second vaccine dose. AZD1222 recipients whose second dose came at about 4 weeks and those whose second dose came at about 12 weeks were combined into one group, since spike-specific TCR depth and breadth did not differ between the two schedules. Samples from vaccinated people were obtained from the UK trials COV001 and COV002, which included a single-blind randomized controlled phase 2/3 trial of AZD1222 (ChAdOx1 nCoV-19) in healthy adults. Trial participant PBMC samples were collected at day 0 and day 28 after the second dose for TCRbeta chain sequencing. This clone was seen more than once but under ten times. Its antigen is unknown. No quality values exist for individual bases; no much larger clone is one base distant. Taken from the germline V gene, the CDR1 and CDR2 loops are SGHDT and YYEEEE. V is clipped by 4 bases and J by 0 bases, and the sequence between their germline boundaries is 8 bases long. The CDR3 goes from the cysteine to the phenylalanine over 13 residues. Of all the DNA, just the CDR3 is kept, 39 bases in frame from base 1.

This sequence uses TRBV5-6 and TRBJ2-7, and perhaps TRBD1 as D gene, on 6 matching bases. Sequenced material: peripheral blood, taken 28 days after the second AZD1222 dose. This receptor was obtained from an adult who received the AZD1222 COVID-19 vaccine. For the CDR3, the sequence is CASSRDISYEQYF. The sequenced DNA: TGTGCCAGCAGCAGGGACATCTCCTACGAGCAGTACTTC.